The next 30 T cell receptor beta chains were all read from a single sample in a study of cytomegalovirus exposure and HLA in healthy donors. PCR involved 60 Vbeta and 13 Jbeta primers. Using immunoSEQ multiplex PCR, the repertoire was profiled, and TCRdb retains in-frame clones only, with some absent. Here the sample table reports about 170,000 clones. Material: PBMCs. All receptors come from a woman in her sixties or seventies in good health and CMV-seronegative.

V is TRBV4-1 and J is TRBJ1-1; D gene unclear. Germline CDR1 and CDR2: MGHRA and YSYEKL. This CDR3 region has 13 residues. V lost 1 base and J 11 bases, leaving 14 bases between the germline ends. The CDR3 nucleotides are TGCGCCAGCAGCCAAGTTGGCTCAATTGCCGCTTTCTTT. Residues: CASSQVGSIAAFF.

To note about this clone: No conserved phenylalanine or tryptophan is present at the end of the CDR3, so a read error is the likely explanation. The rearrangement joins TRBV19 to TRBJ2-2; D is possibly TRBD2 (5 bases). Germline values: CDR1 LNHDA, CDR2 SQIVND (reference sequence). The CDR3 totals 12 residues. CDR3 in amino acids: CAGGGWAGELFL. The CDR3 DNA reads TGTGCTGGTGGCGGGTGGGCCGGGGAGCTGTTTCTT.

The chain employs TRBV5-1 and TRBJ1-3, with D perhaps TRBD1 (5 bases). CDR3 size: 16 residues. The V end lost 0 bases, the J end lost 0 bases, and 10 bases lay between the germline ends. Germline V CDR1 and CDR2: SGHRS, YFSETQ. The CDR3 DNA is TGCGCCAGCAGCTTGGAGGGGAGGACCTCTGGAAACACCATATATTTT. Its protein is CASSLEGRTSGNTIYF.

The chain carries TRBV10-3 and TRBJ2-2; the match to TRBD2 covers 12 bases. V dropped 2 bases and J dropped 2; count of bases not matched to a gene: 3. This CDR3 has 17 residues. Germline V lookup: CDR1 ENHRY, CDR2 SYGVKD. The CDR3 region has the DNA TGTGCCATCAGTGAGCCGGGACTAGCGGGTAACACCGGGGAGCTGTTTTTT. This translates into CAISEPGLAGNTGELFF.

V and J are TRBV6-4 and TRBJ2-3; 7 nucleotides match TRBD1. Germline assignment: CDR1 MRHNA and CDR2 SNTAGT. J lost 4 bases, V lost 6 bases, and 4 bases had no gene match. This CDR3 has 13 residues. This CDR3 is CASSGTAADTQYF. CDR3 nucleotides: TGTGCCAGCAGCGGGACAGCGGCAGATACGCAGTATTTT.

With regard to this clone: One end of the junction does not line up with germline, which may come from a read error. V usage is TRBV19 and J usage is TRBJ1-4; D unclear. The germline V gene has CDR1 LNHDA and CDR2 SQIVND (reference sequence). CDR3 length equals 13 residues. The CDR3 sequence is CASSIGEPEKLFF. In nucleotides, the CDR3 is TGTGCCAGCAGTATTGGGGAGCCTGAAAAACTGTTTTTT.

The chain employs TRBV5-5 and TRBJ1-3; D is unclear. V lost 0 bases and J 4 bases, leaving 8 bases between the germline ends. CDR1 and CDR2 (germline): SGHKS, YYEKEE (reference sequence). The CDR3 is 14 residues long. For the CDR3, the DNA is TGTGCCAGCAGCTTGGACGGGGTCGGAAACACCATATATTTT. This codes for CASSLDGVGNTIYF.

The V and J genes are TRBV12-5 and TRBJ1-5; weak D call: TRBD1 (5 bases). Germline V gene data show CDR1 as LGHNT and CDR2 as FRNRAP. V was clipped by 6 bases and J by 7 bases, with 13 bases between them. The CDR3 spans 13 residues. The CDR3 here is CASGLGVGQPQHF. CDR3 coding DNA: TGTGCTAGTGGCTTAGGGGTTGGCCAGCCCCAGCATTTT.

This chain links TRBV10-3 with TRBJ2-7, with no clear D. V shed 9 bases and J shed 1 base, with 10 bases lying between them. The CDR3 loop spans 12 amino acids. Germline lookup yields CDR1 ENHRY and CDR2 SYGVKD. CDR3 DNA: TGTGCCATTGCGGCGGATTCCTACGAGCAGTACTTC. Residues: CAIAADSYEQYF.

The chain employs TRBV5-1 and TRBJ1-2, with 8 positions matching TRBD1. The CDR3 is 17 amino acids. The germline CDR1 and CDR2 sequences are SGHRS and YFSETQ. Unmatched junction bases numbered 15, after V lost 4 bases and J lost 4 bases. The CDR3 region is CASSDPGAGQGLYGYTF. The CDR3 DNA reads TGCGCCAGCAGCGACCCTGGGGCCGGACAGGGACTCTATGGCTACACCTTC.

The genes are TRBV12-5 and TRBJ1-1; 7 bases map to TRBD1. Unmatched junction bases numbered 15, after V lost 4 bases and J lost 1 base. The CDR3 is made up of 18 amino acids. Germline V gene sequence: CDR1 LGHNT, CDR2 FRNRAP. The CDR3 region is CASGSLRQGAVQNTEAFF. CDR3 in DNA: TGTGCTAGTGGTTCCTTAAGACAGGGCGCGGTTCAGAACACTGAAGCTTTCTTT.

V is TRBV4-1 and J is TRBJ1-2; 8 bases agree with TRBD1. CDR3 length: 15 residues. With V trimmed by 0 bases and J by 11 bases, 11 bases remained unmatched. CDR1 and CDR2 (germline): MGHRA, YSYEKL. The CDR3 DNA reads TGCGCCAGCAGCCAAGAAGTCGCGGTCACAGGGGGTTACACCTTC. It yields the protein CASSQEVAVTGGYTF.

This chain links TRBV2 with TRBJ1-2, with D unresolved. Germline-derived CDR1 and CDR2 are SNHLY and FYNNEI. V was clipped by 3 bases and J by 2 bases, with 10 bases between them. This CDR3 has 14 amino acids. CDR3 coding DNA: TGTGCCAGCAGTGAGGAGGTGAACAACTATGGCTACACCTTC. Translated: CASSEEVNNYGYTF.

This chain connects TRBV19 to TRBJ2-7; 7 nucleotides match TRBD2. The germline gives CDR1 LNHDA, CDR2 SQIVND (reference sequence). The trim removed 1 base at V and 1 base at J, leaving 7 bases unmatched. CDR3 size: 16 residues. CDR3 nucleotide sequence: TGTGCCAGTAGTATAGGTGGGGGGGTAAAATCCTACGAGCAGTACTTC. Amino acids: CASSIGGGVKSYEQYF.

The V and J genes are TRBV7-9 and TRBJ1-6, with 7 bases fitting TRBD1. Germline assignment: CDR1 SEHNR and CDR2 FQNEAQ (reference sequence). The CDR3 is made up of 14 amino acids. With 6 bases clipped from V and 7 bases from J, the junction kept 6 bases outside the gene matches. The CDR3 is CASRSTGRNSPLHF. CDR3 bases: TGTGCCAGCAGGTCGACAGGGCGGAATTCACCCCTCCACTTT.

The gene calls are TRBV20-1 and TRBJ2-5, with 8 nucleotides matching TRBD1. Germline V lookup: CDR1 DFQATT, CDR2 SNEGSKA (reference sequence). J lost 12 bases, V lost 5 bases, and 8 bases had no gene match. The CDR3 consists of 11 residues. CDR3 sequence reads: CSAQSGDRKYF. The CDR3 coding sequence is TGCAGTGCTCAATCTGGGGACAGGAAGTACTTC.

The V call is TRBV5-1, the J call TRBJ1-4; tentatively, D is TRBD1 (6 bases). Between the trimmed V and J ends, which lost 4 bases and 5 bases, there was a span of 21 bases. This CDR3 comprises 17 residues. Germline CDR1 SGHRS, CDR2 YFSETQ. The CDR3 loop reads CASSPTGGGFLNEKLFF. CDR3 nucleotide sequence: TGCGCCAGCAGCCCCACGGGGGGGGGCTTCCTCAATGAAAAACTGTTTTTT.

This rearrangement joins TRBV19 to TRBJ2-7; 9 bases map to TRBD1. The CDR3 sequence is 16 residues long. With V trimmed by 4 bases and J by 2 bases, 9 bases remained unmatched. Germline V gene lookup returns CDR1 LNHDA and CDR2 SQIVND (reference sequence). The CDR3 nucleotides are TGTGCCAGTAGTAAACAACCGGGACAGGGCCCCTACGAGCAGTACTTC. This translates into CASSKQPGQGPYEQYF.

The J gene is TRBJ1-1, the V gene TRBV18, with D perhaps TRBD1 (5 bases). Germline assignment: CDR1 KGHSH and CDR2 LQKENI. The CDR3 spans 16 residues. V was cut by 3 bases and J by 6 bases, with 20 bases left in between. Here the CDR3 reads CASSPLGGTGSAEAFF. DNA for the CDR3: TGTGCCAGCTCACCCCTGGGGGGGACTGGGAGCGCTGAAGCTTTCTTT.

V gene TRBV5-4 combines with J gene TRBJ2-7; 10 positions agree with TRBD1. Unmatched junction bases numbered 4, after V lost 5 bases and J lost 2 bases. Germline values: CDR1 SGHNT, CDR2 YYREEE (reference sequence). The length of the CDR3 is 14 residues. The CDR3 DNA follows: TGTGCCAGCAGTTCCGGGACAGGGGCCTACGAGCAGTACTTC. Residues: CASSSGTGAYEQYF. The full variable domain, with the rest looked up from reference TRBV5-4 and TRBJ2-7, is ETGVTQSPTHLIKTRGQQVTLRCSSQSGHNTVSWYQQALGQGPQFIFQYYREEENGRGNFPPRFSGLQFPNYSSELNVNALELDDSALYLCASSSGTGAYEQYFGPGTRLTVT.

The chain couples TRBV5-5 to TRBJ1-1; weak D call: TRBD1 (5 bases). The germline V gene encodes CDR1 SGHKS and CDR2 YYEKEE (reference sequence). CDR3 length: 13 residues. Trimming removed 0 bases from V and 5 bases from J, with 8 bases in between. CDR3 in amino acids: CASSLDRYTEAFF. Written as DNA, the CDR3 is TGTGCCAGCAGCTTGGACAGGTATACTGAAGCTTTCTTT.

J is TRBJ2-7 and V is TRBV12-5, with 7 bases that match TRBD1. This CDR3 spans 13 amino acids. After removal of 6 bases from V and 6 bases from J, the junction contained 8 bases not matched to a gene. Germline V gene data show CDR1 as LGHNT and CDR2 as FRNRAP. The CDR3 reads CASGLTGDGEQYF. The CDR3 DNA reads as TGTGCTAGTGGCCTCACAGGGGATGGCGAGCAGTACTTC.

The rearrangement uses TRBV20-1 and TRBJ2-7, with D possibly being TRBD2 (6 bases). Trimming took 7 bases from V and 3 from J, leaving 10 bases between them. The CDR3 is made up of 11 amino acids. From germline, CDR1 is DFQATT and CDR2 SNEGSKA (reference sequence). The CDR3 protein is CSGYGSYEQYF. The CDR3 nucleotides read TGCAGTGGCTACGGGAGCTACGAGCAGTACTTC.

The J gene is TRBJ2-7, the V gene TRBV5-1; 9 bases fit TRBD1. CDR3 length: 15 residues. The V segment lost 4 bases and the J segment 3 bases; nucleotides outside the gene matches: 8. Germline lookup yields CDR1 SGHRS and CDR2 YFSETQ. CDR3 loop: CASSPKTGGFYEQYF. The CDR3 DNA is TGCGCCAGCAGCCCGAAGACAGGGGGATTCTACGAGCAGTACTTC.

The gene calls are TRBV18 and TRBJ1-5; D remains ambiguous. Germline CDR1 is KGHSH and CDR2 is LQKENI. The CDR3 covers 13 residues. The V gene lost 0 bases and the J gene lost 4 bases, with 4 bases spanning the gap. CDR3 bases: TGTGCCAGCTCACCACCCTCTAATCAGCCCCAGCATTTT. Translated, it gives CASSPPSNQPQHF.

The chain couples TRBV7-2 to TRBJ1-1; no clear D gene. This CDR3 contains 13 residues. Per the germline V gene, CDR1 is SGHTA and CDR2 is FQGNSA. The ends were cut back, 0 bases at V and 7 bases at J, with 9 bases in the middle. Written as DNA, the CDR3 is TGTGCCAGCAGCTTAGCGCGGCAGAATGAAGCTTTCTTT. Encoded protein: CASSLARQNEAFF.

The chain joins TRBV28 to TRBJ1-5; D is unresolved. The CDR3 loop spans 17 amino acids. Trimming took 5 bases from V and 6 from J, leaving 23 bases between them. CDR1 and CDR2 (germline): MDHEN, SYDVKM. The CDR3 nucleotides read TGTGCCAGCAGTGTACAGACGACAACGAGGGAGAGTCAGCCCCAGCATTTT. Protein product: CASSVQTTTRESQPQHF.

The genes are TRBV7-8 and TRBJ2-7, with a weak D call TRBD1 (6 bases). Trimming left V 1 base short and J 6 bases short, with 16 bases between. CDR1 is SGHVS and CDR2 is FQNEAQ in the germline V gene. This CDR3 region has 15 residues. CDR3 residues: CASSLGWGQGLEQYF. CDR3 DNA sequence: TGTGCCAGCAGCTTAGGGTGGGGTCAGGGGCTCGAGCAGTACTTC.

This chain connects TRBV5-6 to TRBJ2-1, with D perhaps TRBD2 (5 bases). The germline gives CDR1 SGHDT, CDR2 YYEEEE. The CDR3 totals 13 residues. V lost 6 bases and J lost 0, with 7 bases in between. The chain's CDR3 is CASTRASYNEQFF. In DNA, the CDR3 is TGTGCCAGCACGCGGGCCTCCTACAATGAGCAGTTCTTC.

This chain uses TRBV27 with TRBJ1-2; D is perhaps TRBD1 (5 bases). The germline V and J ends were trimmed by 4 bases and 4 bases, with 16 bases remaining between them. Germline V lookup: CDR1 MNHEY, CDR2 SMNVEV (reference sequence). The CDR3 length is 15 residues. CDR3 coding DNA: TGTGCCAGCAGTTGGGGGGACCCCCTAGGCTATGGCTACACCTTC. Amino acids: CASSWGDPLGYGYTF.